This record looks at one T cell receptor (beta chain) sequence and its context. As yet, its antigen is unknown. The sample comes from a study of post-analysis software for immune sequencing data. Study-wide findings and caveats: Among multiple sclerosis patients, normalized Chao1 diversity was significantly below that of controls. By F measure, samples from a shared preparation batch strongly co-clustered.

Incorporated into the TCR beta cDNA libraries were unique molecular identifiers, which served to reduce PCR and sequencing biases. From the PCR reads, TCRdb called clonotypes with MiXCR, one entry per CDR3 protein. The profile shows hundreds of thousands of distinct CDR3 sequences, approximately 60% of them singletons. The sequence came from a girl aged 2 to 9 with multiple sclerosis. Input material: blood.

The CDR3 spells CSVERTVNTEAFF. In DNA, the CDR3 is TGCAGTGTAGAACGGACAGTGAACACTGAAGCTTTCTTT. The chain joins TRBV20-1 to TRBJ1-1, with a possible D match to TRBD1 (6 bases). CDR1 and CDR2 (germline): DFQATT, SNEGSKA (reference sequence). Trimming cost V 7 bases and J 0 bases, with 12 bases left between them. The CDR3 loop spans 13 amino acids.